The source of this TCR beta chain is a study of T cell changes during pregnancy in multiple sclerosis. Unmatched junction bases numbered 8, after V lost 1 base and J lost 9 bases. This CDR3 has 15 residues. In germline, CDR1 is SGHTA, CDR2 FQGTGA. This clone was seen just once. Measured with immunoSEQ multiplex PCR; TCRdb has only the in-frame clones, and not every one. The repertoire holds 70,000 to 95,000 clones, with about 92% as singletons. The sequencing here drew on peripheral blood, taken in the second trimester of pregnancy. The TCR was taken from a female donor in good health, enrolled as a control in a pregnancy study. The chain joins TRBV7-3 to TRBJ2-1, with 8 bases that match TRBD2. CDR3 residues: CASSLISGGQSEQFF. The CDR3 DNA reads as TGTGCCAGCAGCTTAATATCGGGGGGGCAGTCTGAGCAGTTCTTC.